This paragraph covers one T cell receptor beta chain sequence. Its antigen remains unidentified. This specimen belongs to a study of OX40 agonist ivuxolimab in advanced cancers. Overall study results and limits: More expanded clones were found, on average, in CD8+ than in CD4+ T cells.

The method was immunoSEQ multiplex PCR; TCRdb's version includes in-frame clones alone and lacks a portion of them. Altogether some 86,000 clones are present, roughly 84% being singletons, with the ten largest covering about 4%. Germline CDR1 and CDR2: SGHTA and FQGNSA. V was cut by 5 bases and J by 4 bases, with 7 bases left in between. The CDR3 loop spans 12 amino acids. The specimen was CD4+ or CD8+ T cells sorted from blood, collected in a trial of the OX40 agonist ivuxolimab. The chain combines TRBV7-2 with TRBJ2-3; D is unclear. The receptor's source is an adult with an advanced solid tumor such as melanoma, head and neck, liver or kidney cancer. In nucleotides, the CDR3 is TGTGCCAGCAGCCCCTCTGCAGATACGCAGTATTTT. It translates to CASSPSADTQYF.